Below are 19 T cell receptor beta chains sequenced from a single sample in a study of T-cell memory formation after mild COVID-19. Using its own MiXCR run on the 5' RACE reads, TCRdb lists one record per CDR3 protein. The sample carries over 250,000 distinct CDR3 sequences, around a sixth recorded once. Sequenced material: PBMCs or a T cell subset sorted from them (not recorded which). These receptors originate from a man between 18 and 29 years old who had mild COVID-19 (a few samples of this study predate the infection). Cell type and time point are not known.

This clonotype has a handful of counts. The rearrangement joins TRBV5-6 to TRBJ2-5, with TRBD2 matching 7 bases. V trimming: 4 bases; J trimming: 5 bases; junction bases outside the gene matches: 14. The CDR3 sequence is 16 residues long. CDR1 is SGHDT and CDR2 is YYEEEE in the germline V gene. CDR3 amino acids: CASSREVPGPSETQYF. CDR3 nucleotides: TGTGCCAGCAGCCGGGAGGTGCCGGGACCGTCGGAGACCCAGTACTTC.

V is TRBV7-2 and J is TRBJ2-7; TRBD2 aligns across 11 bases. CDR1 is SGHTA, CDR2 FQGNSA, per germline. The V and J ends lost 5 bases and 0 bases, in that order; junction bases with no gene match: 18. The CDR3 is 20 amino acids. For the CDR3, the DNA is TGTGCCAGCAGCCGCCAAATCGGTGGACTAGCGGGCTCGAGCTCCTACGAGCAGTACTTC. This codes for CASSRQIGGLAGSSSYEQYF. Supplemented by reference TRBV7-2 and TRBJ2-7, the full variable domain reads GAGVSQSPSNKVTEKGKDVELRCDPISGHTALYWYRQSLGQGLEFLIYFQGNSAPDKSGLPSDRFSAERTGGSVSTLTIQRTQQEDSAVYLCASSRQIGGLAGSSSYEQYFGPGTRLTVT.

This clonotype was picked up many times. V gene TRBV7-8 combines with J gene TRBJ2-5; no reliable D call. Germline assignment: CDR1 SGHVS and CDR2 FQNEAQ. The CDR3 is 12 amino acids. V gave up 2 bases and J gave up 5 bases, with 6 bases separating them. The CDR3 loop is CASSLPSETQYF. The CDR3 nucleotides read TGTGCCAGCAGCTTACCCAGCGAGACCCAGTACTTC.

This clonotype was seen at least ten times. This chain connects TRBV5-1 to TRBJ2-3; 10 bases match TRBD1. Germline values: CDR1 SGHRS, CDR2 YFSETQ. Trimming took 2 bases from V and 1 from J; bases not matched to a gene: 1. The CDR3 runs 15 residues. The CDR3 loop is CASSFGTGGTDTQYF. The CDR3 nucleotides read TGCGCCAGCAGCTTTGGGACAGGGGGCACAGATACGCAGTATTTT.

This clonotype was seen at least ten times. This chain links TRBV12-3 or TRBV12-4 with TRBJ2-3; TRBD2 matches 7 bases. V was clipped by 5 bases and J by 2 bases; unmatched bases: 7. The CDR3 is 15 amino acids. The CDR3 bases are TGTGCCAGCAGTCCTACTAGCGCCTACACAGATACGCAGTATTTT. Amino acid sequence: CASSPTSAYTDTQYF.

The chain couples TRBV20-1 to TRBJ1-2; maybe TRBD1 (5 bases). Germline loops: CDR1 DFQATT, CDR2 SNEGSKA (reference sequence). The CDR3 contains 14 residues. V was trimmed by 1 base and J by 7 bases, leaving 16 bases between them. The chain's CDR3 is CSARGMTVYGGYTF. The DNA for the CDR3 is TGCAGTGCTAGAGGAATGACAGTGTATGGTGGCTACACCTTC.

This clonotype was recorded many times. This chain connects TRBV5-1 to TRBJ2-3; possible D gene TRBD2, 5 bases. Deletions cut 1 base from V and 4 bases from J, with 10 bases between. This CDR3 has 14 residues. Per the germline V gene, CDR1 is SGHRS and CDR2 is YFSETQ. The CDR3 DNA reads as TGCGCCAGCAGCTTGCAGCTAGCCTCAGATACGCAGTATTTT. Protein: CASSLQLASDTQYF. Full variable domain (missing parts from reference TRBV5-1 and TRBJ2-3): KAGVTQTPRYLIKTRGQQVTLSCSPISGHRSVSWYQQTPGQGLQFLFEYFSETQRNKGNFPGRFSGRQFSNSRSEMNVSTLELGDSALYLCASSLQLASDTQYFGPGTRLTVL.

The chain couples TRBV10-3 to TRBJ1-1, with D tentatively TRBD1 (6 bases). Trimming took off 5 bases at V and 4 bases at J, with 11 bases between the two ends. Germline CDR1 and CDR2: ENHRY and SYGVKD. This CDR3 comprises 13 residues. The chain's CDR3 is CAISPGAGTEAFF. CDR3 DNA sequence: TGTGCCATCAGTCCAGGGGCGGGCACTGAAGCTTTCTTT.

CDR3 DNA: TGTGCCAGCAGCGTAGGACCGGGTCAGGGATCGGAAAAACTGTTTTTT. It is translated as CASSVGPGQGSEKLFF. V and J are TRBV9 and TRBJ1-4; possibly TRBD1 for D (5 bases). The germline gives CDR1 SGDLS, CDR2 YYNGEE. V lost 0 bases and J lost 8, with 17 bases in between. CDR3 length equals 16 residues.

This clonotype was seen a few times. This chain connects TRBV21-1 to TRBJ2-7. TRBV21-1 is shown as a pseudogene. The CDR3 extends over 17 amino acids. CDR3 nucleotide sequence: TGTGCCAGCAGCAAAGAACAGTCAGGACAGGATCCCTACGAGCAGTACGTC. Translated: CASSKEQSGQDPYEQYV.

This clonotype was counted a few times. The chain is built from TRBV6-1 and TRBJ2-1; 7 nucleotides agree with TRBD2. CDR1 is MNHNS, CDR2 SASEGT, per germline. V shed 5 bases and J 5 bases; nucleotides not matched to a gene: 12. This CDR3 comprises 16 residues. The CDR3 loop is CASSPPVAGADNEQFF. CDR3 bases: TGTGCCAGCAGTCCCCCGGTCGCGGGAGCGGACAATGAGCAGTTCTTC.

This clonotype was found many times. The chain joins TRBV5-1 to TRBJ2-1; D gene ambiguous. V was pared by 1 base and J by 0 bases, with 8 bases between. Germline-derived CDR1 and CDR2 are SGHRS and YFSETQ. The CDR3 is 15 amino acids. DNA for the CDR3: TGCGCCAGCAGCTTGTCAGTACTCTCCTACAATGAGCAGTTCTTC. This gives the protein CASSLSVLSYNEQFF.

This clonotype was counted only a few times. The chain employs TRBV5-5 and TRBJ1-5; tentative D call: TRBD1 (5 bases). CDR3 length equals 16 residues. Trimming pared 3 bases from V and 11 bases from J, leaving 24 bases between. Germline loops: CDR1 SGHKS, CDR2 YYEKEE (reference sequence). The CDR3 region is CASSSGRENLGVAQHF. DNA of the CDR3: TGTGCCAGCAGCTCCGGACGGGAGAATCTGGGGGTGGCCCAGCATTTT.

The CDR3 nucleotides are TGTGCCAGCAGCTTATTACAGGGGGCCCCTAAGGAGGGCTACACCTTC. This translates into CASSLLQGAPKEGYTF. The V call is TRBV7-6, the J call TRBJ1-2; 9 bases are a match to TRBD1. Germline assignment: CDR1 SGHVS and CDR2 FNYEAQ. Trimming at V came to 2 bases and at J to 8 bases, leaving 12 bases not matched to a gene. The CDR3 spans 16 residues. Together with reference TRBV7-6 and TRBJ1-2, the CDR3 gives the full variable domain: GAGVSQSPRYKVTKRGQDVALRCDPISGHVSLYWYRQALGQGPEFLTYFNYEAQQDKSGLPNDRFSAERPEGSISTLTIQRTEQRDSAMYRCASSLLQGAPKEGYTFGSGTRLTVV.

A few counts support this clonotype. The chain employs TRBV20-1 and TRBJ2-2, with D unclear. V lost 0 bases and J lost 6, with 8 bases in between. The CDR3 is 13 residues long. CDR1 and CDR2 (germline): DFQATT, SNEGSKA (reference sequence). In DNA form, the CDR3 reads TGCAGTGCTAGAGATTTTCGGTCCGGGGAGCTGTTTTTT. Its translation: CSARDFRSGELFF.

This clonotype was seen more than once but under ten times. The V gene is TRBV5-4, the J gene TRBJ2-6; D remains ambiguous. In germline, CDR1 is SGHNT, CDR2 YYREEE (reference sequence). Trimming took 5 bases from V and 3 from J, leaving 12 bases between them. The CDR3 runs 15 residues. The chain's CDR3 is CASSSKAHGANVLTF. The CDR3 bases are TGTGCCAGCAGTTCAAAGGCCCATGGGGCCAACGTCCTGACTTTC.

This chain connects TRBV11-3 to TRBJ2-4; D is perhaps TRBD2 (6 bases). Trimming left V 1 base short and J 7 bases short, with 20 bases between. Germline CDR1 and CDR2: SGHNT and YENEEA. The CDR3 is 17 residues long. The CDR3 DNA sequence: TGTGCCAGCAGCTTAGGCTGGCCGGGAGAACTGGGGAACATTCAGTACTTC. Its protein is CASSLGWPGELGNIQYF.

The DNA for the CDR3 is TGTGCCAGCAGCCCCTCGAGGGTTGAAAAACTGTTTTTT. It encodes CASSPSRVEKLFF. This rearrangement joins TRBV7-9 to TRBJ1-4; no clear D. The CDR3 has 13 amino acids. V shed 5 bases and J shed 7 bases, with 11 bases lying between them. CDR1 and CDR2 (germline): SEHNR, FQNEAQ (reference sequence).

This clonotype has more than one count but fewer than ten. The chain is built from TRBV5-8 and TRBJ2-5; 8 bases fit TRBD1. There are 13 residues in the CDR3. The germline V gene has CDR1 SGHTS and CDR2 YDEGEE. Germline trimming cut 3 bases from V and 11 bases from J; bases unmatched to any gene: 9. CDR3 sequence: CASSSRGGDRQYF. CDR3 DNA sequence: TGTGCCAGCAGCTCCCGGGGCGGGGACAGGCAGTACTTC.